Below, one TCR beta chain is given with its context. Its antigen is currently unknown. The entry originates in a study of graft-versus-host responses after intestinal transplantation. Study at large: Among the recipients, all got anti-thymocyte globulin induction and then tacrolimus and steroids for about three years.

The repertoire was sequenced with immunoSEQ multiplex PCR; TCRdb's copy has only in-frame clones and lacks some. The sample lists 80,000 to 90,000 clones, around 90% occurring once. This CDR3 spans 15 amino acids. The V segment lost 2 bases and the J segment 4 bases; nucleotides outside the gene matches: 5. CDR1 and CDR2 from the germline V gene are LNHDA and SQIVND (reference sequence). Whole-study results and caveats: The study associated peak circulating GvH clone levels with early post-transplant HvG declines. Within the allografts of patients who had graft-donor T cell macrochimerism, graft-versus-host to host-versus-graft clonal ratios were high. Recipient marrow held GvH clones, some first seen in ileum or blood.

The TCR was taken from a human donor who received an intestinal transplant. The gene calls are TRBV19 and TRBJ1-3; 7 bases align to TRBD1. This specimen was unstimulated CD4+ T cells sorted from spleen or lymph node cells, taken before intestinal transplant. The CDR3 protein is CASSISRTGGNTIYF. CDR3 nucleotides: TGTGCCAGTAGTATATCCAGGACAGGCGGAAACACCATATATTTT.